Included here is one T cell receptor beta chain sequence, with context. Use of 60 Vbeta and 13 Jbeta primers characterized the PCR. Only in-frame clones appear in the TCRdb table, and some are missing; sequencing was by immunoSEQ multiplex PCR. This repertoire shows 55,000 to 70,000 clones, about four fifths found once; its top ten account for approximately 3.6%. There are 15 residues in the CDR3. Looked up from germline, CDR1 is SNHLY and CDR2 is FYNNEI. The J segment lost 2 bases and the V segment lost 5 bases, leaving 4 bases of the junction unmatched. These data originate in a study of cytomegalovirus exposure and HLA in healthy donors. Study at large: Unique TCRs numbering around 85 million, obtained from HLA-typed donors, made up an early data release.

The clonotype comes from a woman aged 40 to 49 in good health and CMV-seronegative. The chain links TRBV2 to TRBJ2-4, with 9 bases matching TRBD1. Sequenced: PBMCs. For the CDR3, the DNA is TGTGCCAGCAGTAACAGGGGGCGGACCAAAAACATTCAGTACTTC. It is translated as CASSNRGRTKNIQYF. Looking up the rest from reference TRBV2 and TRBJ2-4 gives the full variable domain: EPEVTQTPSHQVTQMGQEVILRCVPISNHLYFYWYRQILGQKVEFLVSFYNNEISEKSEIFDDQFSVERPDGSNFTLKIRSTKLEDSAMYFCASSNRGRTKNIQYFGAGTRLSVL.